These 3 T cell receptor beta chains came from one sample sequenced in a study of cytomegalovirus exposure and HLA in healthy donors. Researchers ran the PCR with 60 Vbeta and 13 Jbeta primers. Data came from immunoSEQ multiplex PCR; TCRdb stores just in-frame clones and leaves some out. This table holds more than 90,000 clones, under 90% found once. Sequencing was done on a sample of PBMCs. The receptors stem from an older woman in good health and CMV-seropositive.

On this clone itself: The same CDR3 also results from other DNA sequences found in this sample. In DNA form, the CDR3 reads TGCGCCAGCAGCTTGTCGGGGGGTGGGACTGAAGCTTTCTTT. Protein product: CASSLSGGGTEAFF. The chain has TRBV5-1 and TRBJ1-1; D perhaps matches TRBD1 (5 bases). CDR3 length equals 14 residues. V lost 1 base to trimming and J lost 5 bases, with 12 bases between them. Germline CDR1 reads SGHRS; CDR2 reads YFSETQ.

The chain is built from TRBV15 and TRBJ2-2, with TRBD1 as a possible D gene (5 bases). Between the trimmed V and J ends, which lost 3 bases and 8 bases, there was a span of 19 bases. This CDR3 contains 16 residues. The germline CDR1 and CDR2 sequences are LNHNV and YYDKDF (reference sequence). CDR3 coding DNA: TGTGCCACCAGCAGTAACCCTCGGTCCCAGGGTGGGGAGCTGTTTTTT. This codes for CATSSNPRSQGGELFF.

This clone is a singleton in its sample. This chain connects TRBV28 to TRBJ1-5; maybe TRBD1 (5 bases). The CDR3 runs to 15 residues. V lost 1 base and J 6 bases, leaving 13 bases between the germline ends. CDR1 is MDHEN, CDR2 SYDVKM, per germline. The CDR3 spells CASSLSIQGAQPQHF. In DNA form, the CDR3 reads TGTGCCAGCAGTTTATCTATCCAGGGCGCTCAGCCCCAGCATTTT.